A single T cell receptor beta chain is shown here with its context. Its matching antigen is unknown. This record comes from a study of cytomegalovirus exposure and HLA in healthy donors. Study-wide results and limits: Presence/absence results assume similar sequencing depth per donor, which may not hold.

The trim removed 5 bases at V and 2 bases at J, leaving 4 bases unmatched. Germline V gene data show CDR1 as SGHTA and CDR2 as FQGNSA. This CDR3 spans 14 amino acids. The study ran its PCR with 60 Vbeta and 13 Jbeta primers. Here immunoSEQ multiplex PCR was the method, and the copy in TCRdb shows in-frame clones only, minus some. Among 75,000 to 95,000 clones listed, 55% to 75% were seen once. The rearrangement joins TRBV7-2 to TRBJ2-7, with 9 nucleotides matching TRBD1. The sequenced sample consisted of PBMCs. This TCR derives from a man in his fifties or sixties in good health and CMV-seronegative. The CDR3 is CASSKRDRAYEQYF. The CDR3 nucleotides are TGTGCCAGCAGCAAAAGGGACAGGGCCTACGAGCAGTACTTC. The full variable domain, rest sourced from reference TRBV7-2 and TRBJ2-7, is GAGVSQSPSNKVTEKGKDVELRCDPISGHTALYWYRQSLGQGLEFLIYFQGNSAPDKSGLPSDRFSAERTGGSVSTLTIQRTQQEDSAVYLCASSKRDRAYEQYFGPGTRLTVT.